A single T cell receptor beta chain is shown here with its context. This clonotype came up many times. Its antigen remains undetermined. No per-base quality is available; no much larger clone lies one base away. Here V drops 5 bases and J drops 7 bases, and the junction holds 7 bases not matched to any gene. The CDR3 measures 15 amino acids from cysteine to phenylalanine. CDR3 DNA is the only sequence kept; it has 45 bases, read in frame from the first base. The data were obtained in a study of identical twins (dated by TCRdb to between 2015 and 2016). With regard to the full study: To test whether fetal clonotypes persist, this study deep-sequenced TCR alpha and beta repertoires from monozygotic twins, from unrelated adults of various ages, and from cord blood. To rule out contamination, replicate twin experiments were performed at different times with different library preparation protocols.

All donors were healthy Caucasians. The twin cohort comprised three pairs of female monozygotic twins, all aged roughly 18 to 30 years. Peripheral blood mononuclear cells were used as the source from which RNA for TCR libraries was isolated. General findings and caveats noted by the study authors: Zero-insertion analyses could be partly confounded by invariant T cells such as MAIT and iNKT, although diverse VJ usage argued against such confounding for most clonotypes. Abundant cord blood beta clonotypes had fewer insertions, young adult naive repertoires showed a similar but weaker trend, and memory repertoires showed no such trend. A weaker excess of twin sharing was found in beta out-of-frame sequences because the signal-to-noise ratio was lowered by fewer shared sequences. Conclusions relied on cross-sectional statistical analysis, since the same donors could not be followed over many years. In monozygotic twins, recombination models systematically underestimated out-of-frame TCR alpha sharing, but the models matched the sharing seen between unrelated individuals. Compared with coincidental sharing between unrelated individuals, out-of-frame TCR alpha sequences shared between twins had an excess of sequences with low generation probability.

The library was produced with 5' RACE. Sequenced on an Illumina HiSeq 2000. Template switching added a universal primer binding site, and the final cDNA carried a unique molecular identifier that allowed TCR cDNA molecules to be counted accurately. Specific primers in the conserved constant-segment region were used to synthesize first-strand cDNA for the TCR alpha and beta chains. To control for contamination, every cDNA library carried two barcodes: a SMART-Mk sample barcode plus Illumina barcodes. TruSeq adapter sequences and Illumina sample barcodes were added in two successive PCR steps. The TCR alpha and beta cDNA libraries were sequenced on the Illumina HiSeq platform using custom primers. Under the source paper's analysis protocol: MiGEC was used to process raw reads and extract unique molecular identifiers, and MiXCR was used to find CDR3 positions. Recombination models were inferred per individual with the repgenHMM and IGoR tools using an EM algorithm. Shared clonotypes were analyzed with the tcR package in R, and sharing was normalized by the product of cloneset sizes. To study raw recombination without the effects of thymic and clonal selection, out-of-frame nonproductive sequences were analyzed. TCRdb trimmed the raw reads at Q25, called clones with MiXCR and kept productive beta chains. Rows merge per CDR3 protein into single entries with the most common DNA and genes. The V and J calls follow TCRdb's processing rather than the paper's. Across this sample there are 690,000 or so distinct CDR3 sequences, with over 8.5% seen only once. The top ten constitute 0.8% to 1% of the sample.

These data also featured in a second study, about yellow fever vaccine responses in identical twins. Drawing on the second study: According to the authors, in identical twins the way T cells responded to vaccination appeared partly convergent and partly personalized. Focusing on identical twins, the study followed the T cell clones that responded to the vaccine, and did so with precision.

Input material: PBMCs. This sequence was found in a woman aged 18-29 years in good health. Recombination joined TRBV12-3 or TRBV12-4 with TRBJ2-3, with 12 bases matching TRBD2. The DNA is TGTGCCAGCAGTCGGACTAGCGGGGTCGGCTATACGCAGTATTTT. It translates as CASSRTSGVGYTQYF.